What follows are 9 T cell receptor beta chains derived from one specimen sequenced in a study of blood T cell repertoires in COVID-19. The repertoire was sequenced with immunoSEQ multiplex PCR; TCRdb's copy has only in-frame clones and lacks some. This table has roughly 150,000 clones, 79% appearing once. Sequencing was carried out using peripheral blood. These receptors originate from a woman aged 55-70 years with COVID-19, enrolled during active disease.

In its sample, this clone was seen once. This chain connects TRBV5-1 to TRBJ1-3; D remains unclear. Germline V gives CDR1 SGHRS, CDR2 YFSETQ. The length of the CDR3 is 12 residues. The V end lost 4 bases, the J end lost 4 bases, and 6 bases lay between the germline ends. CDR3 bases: TGCGCCAGCAGCACAGACGGAAACACCATATATTTT. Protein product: CASSTDGNTIYF.

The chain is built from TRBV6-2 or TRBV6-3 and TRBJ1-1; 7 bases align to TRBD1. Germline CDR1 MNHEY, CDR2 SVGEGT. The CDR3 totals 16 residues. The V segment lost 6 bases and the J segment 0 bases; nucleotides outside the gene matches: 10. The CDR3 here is CASSQQWDRLNTEAFF. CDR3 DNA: TGTGCCAGCAGCCAACAATGGGACAGATTGAACACTGAAGCTTTCTTT.

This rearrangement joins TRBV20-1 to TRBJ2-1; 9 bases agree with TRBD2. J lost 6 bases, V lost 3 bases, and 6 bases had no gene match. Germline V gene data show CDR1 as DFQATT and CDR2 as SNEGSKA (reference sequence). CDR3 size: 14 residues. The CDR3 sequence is CSASGGRVVNEQFF. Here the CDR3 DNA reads TGCAGTGCTAGTGGCGGGAGGGTAGTCAATGAGCAGTTCTTC.

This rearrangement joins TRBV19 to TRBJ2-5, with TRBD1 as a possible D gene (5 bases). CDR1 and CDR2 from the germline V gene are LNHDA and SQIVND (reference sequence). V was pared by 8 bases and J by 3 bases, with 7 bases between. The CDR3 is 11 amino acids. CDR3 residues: CASRREETQYF. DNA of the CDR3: TGTGCCAGTCGCAGGGAAGAGACCCAGTACTTC. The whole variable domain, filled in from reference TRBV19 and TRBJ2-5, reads DGGITQSPKYLFRKEGQNVTLSCEQNLNHDAMYWYRQDPGQGLRLIYYSQIVNDFQKGDIAEGYSVSREKKESFPLTVTSAQKNPTAFYLCASRREETQYFGPGTRLLVL.

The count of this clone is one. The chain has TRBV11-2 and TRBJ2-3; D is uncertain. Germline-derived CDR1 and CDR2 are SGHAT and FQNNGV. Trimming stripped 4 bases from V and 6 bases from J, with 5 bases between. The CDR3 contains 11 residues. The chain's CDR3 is CASSSQDTQYF. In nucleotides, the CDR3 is TGTGCCAGCAGCTCGCAGGATACGCAGTATTTT. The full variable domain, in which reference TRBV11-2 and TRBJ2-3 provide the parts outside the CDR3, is EAGVAQSPRYKIIEKRQSVAFWCNPISGHATLYWYQQILGQGPKLLIQFQNNGVVDDSQLPKDRFSAERLKGVDSTLKIQPAKLEDSAVYLCASSSQDTQYFGPGTRLTVL.

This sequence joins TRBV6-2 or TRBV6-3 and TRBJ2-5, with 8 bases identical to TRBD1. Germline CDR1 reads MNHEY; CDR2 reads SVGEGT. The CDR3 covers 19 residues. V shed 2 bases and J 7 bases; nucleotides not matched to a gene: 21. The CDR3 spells CASSYRAVGTGLGYGTQYF. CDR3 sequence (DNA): TGTGCCAGCAGTTACCGAGCAGTCGGGACAGGTTTGGGATACGGGACCCAGTACTTC.

The CDR3 region has the DNA TGTGCCAGCAGCCGGACAGGGTTCAATCAGCCCCAGCATTTT. Its translation: CASSRTGFNQPQHF. This rearrangement joins TRBV28 to TRBJ1-5; 8 nucleotides line up with TRBD1. Germline CDR1 reads MDHEN; CDR2 reads SYDVKM. This CDR3 is built from 14 residues. V was clipped by 6 bases and J by 3 bases; unmatched bases: 4.

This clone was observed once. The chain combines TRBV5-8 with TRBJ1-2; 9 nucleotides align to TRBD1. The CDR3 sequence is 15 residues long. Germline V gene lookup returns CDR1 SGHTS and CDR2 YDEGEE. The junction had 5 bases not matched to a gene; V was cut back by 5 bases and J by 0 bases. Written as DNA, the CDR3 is TGTGCCAGCAGTGGACAGGGGTCCCCTAACTATGGCTACACCTTC. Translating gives CASSGQGSPNYGYTF.

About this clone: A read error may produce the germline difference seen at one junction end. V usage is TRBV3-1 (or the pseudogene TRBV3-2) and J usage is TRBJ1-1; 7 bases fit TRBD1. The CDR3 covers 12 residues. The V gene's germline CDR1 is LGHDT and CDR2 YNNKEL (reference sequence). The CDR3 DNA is TGTGCCAGCAGCCAAGCTACTGACAGGGTTTGCTTT. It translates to CASSQATDRVCF.